These T cell receptor beta chains were read from a single sample in a study of blood T cells in healthy people across ages. One entry per CDR3 protein results from TCRdb running MiXCR on the 5' RACE reads. This sample yields about 970,000 distinct CDR3 sequences, of which roughly 51% are seen a single time; over 20% belongs to the top ten. Sequencing input: blood. Source of these receptors: an older woman in good health. Both conserved end residues are part of each CDR3. A D gene is named only where the DNA matches it firmly. Clone size is stated in some rows and not others, as once, few, many or a class when expanded.

clone_size,v_call,j_call,d_call,cdr3_aa,cdr3_nt
NA,TRBV20-1,TRBJ2-1,NA,CSARDQESFYNEQFF,TGCAGTGCTAGAGACCAAGAGTCCTTCTACAATGAGCAGTTCTTC
NA,TRBV2,TRBJ2-7,TRBD1,CASSDQGTGPEQYF,TGTGCCAGCAGTGATCAGGGGACAGGACCCGAGCAGTACTTC
few,TRBV4-1,TRBJ2-3,NA,CASSQGDWGTDTQYF,TGCGCCAGCAGCCAAGGAGATTGGGGCACAGATACGCAGTATTTT
NA,TRBV7-9,TRBJ2-1,NA,CASSPAAWEQFF,TGTGCCAGCAGCCCAGCGGCTTGGGAGCAGTTCTTC
few,TRBV4-1,TRBJ1-4,NA,CASSQETPSTNEKLFF,TGCGCCAGCAGCCAGGAGACACCATCAACTAATGAAAAACTGTTTTTT
few,TRBV6-5,TRBJ2-1,TRBD2,CASSYLGHKKPIRLALYNEQFF,TGTGCCAGCAGTTACCTCGGACATAAAAAACCTATCCGACTAGCCCTTTACAATGAGCAGTTCTTC
NA,TRBV12-5,TRBJ2-5,TRBD1,CASGLVRTGRKIRTQYF,TGTGCTAGTGGTTTGGTACGGACAGGTCGTAAAATCAGGACCCAGTACTTC
NA,TRBV4-1,TRBJ2-3,TRBD1,CASSQVQGTATDTQYF,TGCGCCAGCAGCCAAGTTCAAGGGACAGCCACAGATACGCAGTATTTT
NA,TRBV21-1,TRBJ2-1,NA,CASSKVVGQWEQFF,TGTGCCAGCAGCAAAGTAGTTGGGCAATGGGAGCAGTTCTTC
NA,TRBV14,TRBJ2-7,TRBD2,CASSPGTSGWYEQYF,TGTGCCAGCAGCCCCGGGACTAGCGGGTGGTACGAGCAGTACTTC
NA,TRBV9,TRBJ2-6,NA,CASSVLKLVSGANVLTF,TGTGCCAGCAGCGTACTCAAACTAGTTTCTGGGGCCAACGTCCTGACTTTC
once,TRBV16,TRBJ2-2,NA,CASTPQPTGELFF,TGTGCCAGCACCCCACAGCCAACCGGGGAGCTGTTTTTT
NA,TRBV25-1,TRBJ2-5,NA,CASSSRDPSPETQYF,TGTGCCAGCAGTTCCCGGGACCCCAGTCCAGAGACCCAGTACTTC
NA,TRBV28,TRBJ2-7,NA,CASSFPGLQILSYEQYF,TGTGCCAGCAGTTTTCCGGGACTCCAGATTCTCTCCTACGAGCAGTACTTC
NA,TRBV20-1,TRBJ2-3,NA,CSARDPWTDTQYF,TGCAGTGCTAGAGATCCGTGGACAGATACGCAGTATTTT
NA,TRBV19,TRBJ1-5,NA,CASSIKAGLRNQPQHF,TGTGCCAGTAGTATAAAGGCAGGGCTAAGGAATCAGCCCCAGCATTTT
NA,TRBV11-3,TRBJ2-2,NA,CASSLSSWGSGTGELFF,TGTGCCAGCAGCTTATCATCGTGGGGGTCCGGCACCGGGGAGCTGTTTTTT
NA,TRBV20-1,TRBJ2-3,TRBD2,CSARPLAGDTQYF,TGCAGTGCTAGACCACTAGCGGGAGATACGCAGTATTTT
NA,TRBV28,TRBJ2-7,NA,CASSFRTESSYNEQYF,TGTGCCAGCAGTTTTCGGACAGAGAGCTCCTACAATGAGCAGTACTTC
NA,TRBV3-1,TRBJ2-1,NA,CASSPSGLAFQYNEQFF,TGTGCCAGCAGCCCCTCAGGGCTAGCCTTTCAGTACAATGAGCAGTTCTTC
few,TRBV12-3/TRBV12-4,TRBJ2-3,NA,CASSRLVGGTDTQYF,TGTGCCAGCAGCCGACTAGTCGGGGGCACAGATACGCAGTATTTT
few,TRBV10-3,TRBJ2-7,NA,CAISENRREQYF,TGTGCCATCAGTGAAAATAGGCGGGAGCAGTACTTC
NA,TRBV5-1,TRBJ2-3,TRBD1,CASSPRQGSSGDTQYF,TGCGCCAGCAGCCCGCGACAGGGTTCTTCCGGAGATACGCAGTATTTT
few,TRBV7-6,TRBJ1-6,NA,CASSLSEIYNSPLHF,TGTGCCAGCAGCTTATCAGAGATTTATAATTCACCCCTCCACTTT
NA,TRBV5-1,TRBJ2-5,TRBD2,CASSLAYRGGHEQYF,TGCGCCAGCAGCTTGGCGTACCGGGGGGGGCATGAGCAGTACTTC
NA,TRBV5-6,TRBJ1-2,TRBD1,CASSTGTGGAVGYTF,TGTGCCAGCAGCACCGGGACAGGGGGCGCGGTGGGCTACACCTTC
few,TRBV5-1,TRBJ2-6,TRBD2,CASSLVLAGAGANVLTF,TGCGCCAGCAGCTTGGTTCTAGCGGGAGCTGGGGCCAACGTCCTGACTTTC
NA,TRBV28,TRBJ1-4,TRBD1,CASSPTTGGRTNEKLFF,TGTGCCAGCAGTCCCACGACAGGGGGGAGGACTAATGAAAAACTGTTTTTT
few,TRBV11-1,TRBJ1-4,NA,CASSFDRATNEKLFF,TGTGCCAGCAGCTTCGACCGGGCTACTAATGAAAAACTGTTTTTT
NA,TRBV4-1,TRBJ1-6,NA,CASSQGSGPDSPLHF,TGCGCCAGCAGCCAGGGTTCGGGGCCCGATTCACCCCTCCACTTT
NA,TRBV28,TRBJ1-1,NA,CASTPRRDILPGTEAFF,TGTGCCAGCACCCCCAGGCGGGACATCCTCCCGGGGACTGAAGCTTTCTTT
NA,TRBV7-2,TRBJ2-3,NA,CASNRLLGTDTQYF,TGTGCCAGCAATCGTTTGCTTGGCACAGATACGCAGTATTTT
once,TRBV3-1,TRBJ2-1,NA,CASSPELASYNEQFF,TGTGCCAGCAGCCCAGAGTTGGCCTCCTACAATGAGCAGTTCTTC
NA,TRBV4-1,TRBJ1-2,TRBD1,CASSQDGNRQGFHGYTF,TGCGCCAGCAGCCAAGATGGGAACAGACAGGGGTTTCATGGCTACACCTTC
few,TRBV12-5,TRBJ2-5,TRBD2,CASAGPSGQETQYF,TGTGCTAGTGCCGGGCCTAGCGGGCAAGAGACCCAGTACTTC
NA,TRBV6-6,TRBJ1-3,TRBD1,CASRDRESTIYF,TGTGCCAGCAGGGACAGGGAGAGCACCATATATTTT
NA,TRBV28,TRBJ2-3,NA,CASSFYYLSTDTQYF,TGTGCCAGCAGTTTCTACTACCTTAGCACAGATACGCAGTATTTT
NA,TRBV4-1,TRBJ2-6,NA,CASSRKPGANVLTF,TGCGCCAGCAGCCGAAAACCCGGGGCCAACGTCCTGACTTTC
NA,TRBV2,TRBJ2-7,TRBD1,CASSTGGGLEQYF,TGTGCCAGTTCGACAGGGGGAGGATTAGAGCAGTACTTC